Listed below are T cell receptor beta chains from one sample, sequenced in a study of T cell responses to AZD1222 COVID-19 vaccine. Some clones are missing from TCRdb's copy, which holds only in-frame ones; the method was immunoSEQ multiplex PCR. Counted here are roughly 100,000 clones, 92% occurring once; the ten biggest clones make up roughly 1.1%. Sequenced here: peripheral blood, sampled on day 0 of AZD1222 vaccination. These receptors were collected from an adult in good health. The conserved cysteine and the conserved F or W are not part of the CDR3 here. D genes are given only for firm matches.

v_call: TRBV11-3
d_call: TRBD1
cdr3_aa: ASSRDRGTQETQY

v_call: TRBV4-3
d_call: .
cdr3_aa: ASSQGVSGTTYEQY

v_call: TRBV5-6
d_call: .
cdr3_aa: ASSLYGNIQY

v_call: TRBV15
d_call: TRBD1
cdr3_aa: ATSRDRDRGSEKLF

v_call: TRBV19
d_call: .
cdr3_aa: ASSPYTGSGNQPQH

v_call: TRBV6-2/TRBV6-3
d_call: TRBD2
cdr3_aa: ASSPSGVLAGVDTQY

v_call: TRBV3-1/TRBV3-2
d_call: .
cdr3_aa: ASSQGVGDGTEAF

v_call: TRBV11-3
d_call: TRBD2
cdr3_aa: ASSPGTSGTSTDTQY

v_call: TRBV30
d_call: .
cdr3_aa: AWSAGWQDQY

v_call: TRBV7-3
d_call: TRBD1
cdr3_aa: ASSLTAGTVNTGELF

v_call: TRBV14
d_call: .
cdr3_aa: ASSFTGSGANVLT

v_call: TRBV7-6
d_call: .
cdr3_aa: ASSLVVGGVKF

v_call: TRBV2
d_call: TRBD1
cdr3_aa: ASSEWAGGGSPLH

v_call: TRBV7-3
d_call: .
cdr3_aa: ASSPGGTSGETQY

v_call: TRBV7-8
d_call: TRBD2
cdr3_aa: ASSFGGGASEQY

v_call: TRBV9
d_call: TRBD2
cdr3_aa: ASSVDSGGASTDTQY

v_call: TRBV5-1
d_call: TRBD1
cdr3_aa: ASSSTGSQADTQY

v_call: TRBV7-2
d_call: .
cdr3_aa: ASSLVSGNNSPLH

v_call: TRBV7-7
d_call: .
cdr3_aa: ASSPSTDSNEKLF

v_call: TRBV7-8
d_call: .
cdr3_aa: ASSFTPSGEQF

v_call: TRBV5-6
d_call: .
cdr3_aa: ASSLAPLGEQY

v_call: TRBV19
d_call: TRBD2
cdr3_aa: ASSSLGLAGELPYEQY

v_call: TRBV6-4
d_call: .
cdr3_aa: ASSDSPQPQH

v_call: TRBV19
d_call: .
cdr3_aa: ASTSALAKNIQY

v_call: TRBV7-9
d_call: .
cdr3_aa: ASSLEYGEQF

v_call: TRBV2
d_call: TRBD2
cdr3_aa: ASGLGLAERDTQY

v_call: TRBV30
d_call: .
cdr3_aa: AWSVSAAGFTRTYEQY

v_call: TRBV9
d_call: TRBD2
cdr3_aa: ASSEGTSGRSTQY

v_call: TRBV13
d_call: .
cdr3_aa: ASSLVGGDNQPQH

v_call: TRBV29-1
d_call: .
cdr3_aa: SVLFSMGRLNIQY

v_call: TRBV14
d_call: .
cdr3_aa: ASSQEFGEKLF

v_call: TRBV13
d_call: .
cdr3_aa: ASSLGTGVNYGYT

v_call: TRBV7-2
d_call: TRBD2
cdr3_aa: ASSLVSGRSSYEQY

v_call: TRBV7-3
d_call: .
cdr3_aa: ASSSTPDPSSTQY

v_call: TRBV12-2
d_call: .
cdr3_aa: ASRLVVDRRYQPQH

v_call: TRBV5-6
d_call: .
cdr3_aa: ASSLGGYEQY

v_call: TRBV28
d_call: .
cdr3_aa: ASSFSGNTEAF